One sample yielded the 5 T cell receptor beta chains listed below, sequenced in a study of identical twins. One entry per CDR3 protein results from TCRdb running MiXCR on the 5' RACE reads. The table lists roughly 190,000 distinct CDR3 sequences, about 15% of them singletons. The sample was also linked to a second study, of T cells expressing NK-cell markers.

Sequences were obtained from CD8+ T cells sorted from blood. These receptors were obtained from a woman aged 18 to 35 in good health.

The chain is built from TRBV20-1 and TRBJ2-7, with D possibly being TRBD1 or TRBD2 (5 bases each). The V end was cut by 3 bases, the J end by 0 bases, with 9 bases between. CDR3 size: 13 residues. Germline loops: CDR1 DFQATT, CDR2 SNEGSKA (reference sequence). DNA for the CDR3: TGCAGTGCTAGGCCGGGGCACTCCTACGAGCAGTACTTC. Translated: CSARPGHSYEQYF.

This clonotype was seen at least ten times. The CDR3 here is CASSENSGSGREQFF. The CDR3 DNA follows: TGTGCCAGCAGTGAAAATAGCGGGAGTGGCCGTGAGCAGTTCTTC. The gene calls are TRBV6-4 and TRBJ2-1, with 9 bases lining up with TRBD2. The CDR3 is 15 residues long. Germline loops: CDR1 MRHNA, CDR2 SNTAGT. Trimming at V came to 3 bases and at J to 9 bases, leaving 9 bases not matched to a gene.

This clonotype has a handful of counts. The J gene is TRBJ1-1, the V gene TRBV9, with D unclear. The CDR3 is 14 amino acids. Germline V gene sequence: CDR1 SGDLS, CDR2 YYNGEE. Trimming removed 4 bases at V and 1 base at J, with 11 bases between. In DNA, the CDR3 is TGTGCCAGCAGCCCTCACGTCAGGAACACTGAAGCTTTCTTT. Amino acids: CASSPHVRNTEAFF.

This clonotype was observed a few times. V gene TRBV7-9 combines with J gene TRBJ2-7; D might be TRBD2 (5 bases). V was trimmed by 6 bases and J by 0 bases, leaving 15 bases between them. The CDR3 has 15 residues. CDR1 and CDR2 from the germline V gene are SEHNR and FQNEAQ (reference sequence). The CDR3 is CASRRGREDSYEQYF. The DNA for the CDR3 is TGTGCCAGCAGACGAGGGAGAGAGGACTCCTACGAGCAGTACTTC.

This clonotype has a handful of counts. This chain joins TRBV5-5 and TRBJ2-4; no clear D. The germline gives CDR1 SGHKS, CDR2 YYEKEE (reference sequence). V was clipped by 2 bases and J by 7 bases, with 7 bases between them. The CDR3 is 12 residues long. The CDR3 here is CASSFGSNIQYF. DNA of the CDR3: TGTGCCAGCAGCTTTGGTAGTAACATTCAGTACTTC. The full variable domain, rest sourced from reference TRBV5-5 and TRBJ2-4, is DAGVTQSPTHLIKTRGQQVTLRCSPISGHKSVSWYQQVLGQGPQFIFQYYEKEERGRGNFPDRFSARQFPNYSSELNVNALLLGDSALYLCASSFGSNIQYFGAGTRLSVL.